The text below deals with one T cell receptor (beta chain). The record originates from a study of glioma-infiltrating T cells after dendritic cell vaccination. The germline V and J ends were trimmed by 4 bases and 10 bases, with 16 bases remaining between them. The length of the CDR3 is 13 residues. Germline loops: CDR1 SGHNT, CDR2 YENEEA. TCRdb's table, derived via immunoSEQ multiplex PCR, lists solely in-frame clones and lacks some. The table includes over 80,000 clones, approximately 80% detected once. Time point meaning: after dendritic cell vaccination, including at tumor progression/relapse. Here the sequenced sample was blood, taken after dendritic cell vaccination. This receptor was taken from a human donor with glioblastoma. The V call is TRBV11-3, the J call TRBJ1-1; maybe TRBD1 (5 bases). The CDR3: CASSSHPGGRAFF. In DNA, the CDR3 is TGTGCCAGCAGCTCCCACCCGGGGGGACGAGCTTTCTTT.